This TCR beta chain emerged from a study of OX40 agonist ivuxolimab in advanced cancers. Data came from immunoSEQ multiplex PCR; TCRdb stores just in-frame clones and leaves some out. The sample includes 85,000 to 100,000 clones, approximately 85% of them seen just once. The CDR3 contains 18 residues. Trimming took 6 bases from V and 0 from J; bases not matched to a gene: 11. Germline assignment: CDR1 ENHRY and CDR2 SYGVKD. The chain is built from TRBV10-3 and TRBJ2-6; 7 bases map to TRBD1. This receptor was identified in an adult with an advanced solid tumor such as melanoma, head and neck, liver or kidney cancer. Sequences were derived from CD4+ or CD8+ T cells sorted from blood, sampled in a trial of the OX40 agonist ivuxolimab. The CDR3 DNA sequence: TGTGCCATCAGGGGACAGTCACTTGCCTTCTCTGGGGCCAACGTCCTGACTTTC. It codes for CAIRGQSLAFSGANVLTF.